The 8 T cell receptor beta chains listed next were all sequenced from one sample in a study of T cells in Graves' hyperthyroidism and ophthalmopathy. RNA transcripts yielded amplified TCR beta CDR3 regions. TCR CDR3 underwent first-round RT-PCR with the HTBI primer set. Each CDR3 protein gets one entry after TCRdb re-called the multiplex PCR reads with MiXCR. This table has 350,000 or so distinct CDR3 sequences, 15% to 20% appearing once. Sequenced material: blood. These receptors were obtained from a woman in her 50s with Graves' hyperthyroidism.

The table lists this clonotype with a few counts. The chain has TRBV7-3 and TRBJ2-5, with 7 bases fitting TRBD2. This CDR3 comprises 14 residues. Losses at the gene ends were 5 bases for V and 2 bases for J; bases not matched to a gene: 5. CDR1 is SGHTA, CDR2 FQGTGA, per germline. The CDR3 loop reads CASSPSGVQETQYF. CDR3 coding DNA: TGTGCCAGCAGCCCCAGCGGGGTTCAAGAGACCCAGTACTTC.

This sequence joins TRBV6-1 and TRBJ1-2; D is possibly TRBD1 (5 bases). The germline CDR1 and CDR2 sequences are MNHNS and SASEGT. Trimming pared 5 bases from V and 2 bases from J, leaving 15 bases between. CDR3 size: 15 residues. DNA of the CDR3: TGTGCCAGCAGTACGTCCAGGGAAAGGAACTATGGCTACACCTTC. Translating gives CASSTSRERNYGYTF.

With respect to this clonotype: A much larger clone lies one base from this, so it may be a read error. A read error is likely, as this CDR3 ends without the conserved phenylalanine or tryptophan. V usage is TRBV5-1 and J usage is TRBJ1-5; unclear D gene. Trimming took off 0 bases at V and 5 bases at J, with 9 bases between the two ends. Germline-derived CDR1 and CDR2 are SGHRS and YFSETQ. The length of the CDR3 is 14 residues. CDR3: CASSLAGGYQPQHL. DNA for the CDR3: TGCGCCAGCAGCTTGGCCGGTGGGTATCAGCCCCAGCATCTT.

The chain combines TRBV18 with TRBJ2-2; 9 nucleotides align to TRBD2. The V gene's germline CDR1 is KGHSH and CDR2 LQKENI. Losses at the gene ends were 5 bases for V and 0 bases for J; bases not matched to a gene: 10. The CDR3 contains 18 residues. In nucleotides, the CDR3 is TGTGCCAGCTCAGTTTCTAGCGGGGCAATCGCGAACACCGGGGAGCTGTTTTTT. Protein product: CASSVSSGAIANTGELFF.

This clonotype was detected many times. The chain links TRBV9 to TRBJ2-1, with 8 bases fitting TRBD2. The CDR3 consists of 16 residues. V was pared by 2 bases and J by 2 bases, with 6 bases of the junction left unmatched. Germline CDR1 reads SGDLS; CDR2 reads YYNGEE. The CDR3 region has the DNA TGTGCCAGCAGCGTGGCTAGCGGGTTTGCCTACAATGAGCAGTTCTTC. Translated, it gives CASSVASGFAYNEQFF.

This chain joins TRBV3-1 and TRBJ1-2; 11 bases are a match to TRBD1. Germline V gene lookup returns CDR1 LGHDT and CDR2 YNNKEL (reference sequence). The CDR3 contains 16 residues. V was clipped by 4 bases and J by 4 bases; unmatched bases: 8. The CDR3 loop reads CASSPYGQGAAYGYTF. The CDR3 nucleotides are TGTGCCAGCAGCCCATATGGACAGGGGGCGGCCTATGGCTACACCTTC.

This clonotype came up a few times. The chain joins TRBV28 to TRBJ2-1; the D is unclear. The V and J ends lost 6 bases and 4 bases respectively, with 10 bases between them. CDR1 and CDR2 (germline): MDHEN, SYDVKM. There are 13 residues in the CDR3. The CDR3 nucleotides are TGTGCCAGCAGCAATAGGTGGTACAATGAGCAGTTCTTC. It yields the protein CASSNRWYNEQFF.

The sample holds a few counts of this clonotype. This chain uses TRBV11-2 with TRBJ1-4, with 7 nucleotides matching TRBD1. The CDR3 has 15 residues. The germline CDR1 and CDR2 sequences are SGHAT and FQNNGV. Losses at the gene ends were 4 bases for V and 7 bases for J; bases not matched to a gene: 9. CDR3 in amino acids: CASSSIQGRGEKLFF. CDR3 nucleotides: TGTGCCAGCAGCTCGATACAGGGGAGAGGTGAAAAACTGTTTTTT. The whole variable domain, remainder taken from reference TRBV11-2 and TRBJ1-4, is EAGVAQSPRYKIIEKRQSVAFWCNPISGHATLYWYQQILGQGPKLLIQFQNNGVVDDSQLPKDRFSAERLKGVDSTLKIQPAKLEDSAVYLCASSSIQGRGEKLFFGSGTQLSVL.